This TCR beta chain came from a study of identical twins. In regard to this clonotype: Its antigen is not known.

Template switching created a universal primer site, and the cDNA included unique molecular identifiers. TCRdb reprocessed the 5' RACE reads with MiXCR, giving one entry per CDR3 protein. The table shows fewer than 900,000 distinct CDR3 sequences, with 21% occurring only once. The CDR3 contains 15 residues. V shed 4 bases, J shed 0 bases, and the junction held 8 bases outside the gene matches. Germline CDR1 reads DFQATT; CDR2 reads SNEGSKA (reference sequence). Notes on the study in general: Abundant beta clonotypes from cord blood bore fewer insertions; memory repertoires lacked this pattern.

These same data were also listed under a study on T cells expressing NK-cell markers. From that study: All TCR beta repertoires analysed originated from sorted CD3+CD56+NKG2C+, CD3+CD56+NKG2C- and CD3+CD56-NKG2C+ T cells.

The V call is TRBV20-1, the J call TRBJ1-1; TRBD1 matches at 7 bases. The sample consisted of PBMCs. The receptor comes from a woman between 18 and 29 years old in good health. The CDR3 DNA reads TGCAGTGCTAAATTTACCGGGACAGTGAACACTGAAGCTTTCTTT. Translating gives CSAKFTGTVNTEAFF.